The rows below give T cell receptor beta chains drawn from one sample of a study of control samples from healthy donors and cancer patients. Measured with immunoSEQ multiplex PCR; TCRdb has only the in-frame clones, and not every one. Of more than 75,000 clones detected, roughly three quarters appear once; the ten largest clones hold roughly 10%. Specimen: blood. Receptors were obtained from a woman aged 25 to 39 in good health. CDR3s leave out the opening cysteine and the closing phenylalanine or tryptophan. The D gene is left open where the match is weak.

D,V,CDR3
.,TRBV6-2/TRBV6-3,ASSYGRSMNTEAF
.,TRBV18,ASSPGQNTEAF
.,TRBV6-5,ASSSRTASNQPQH
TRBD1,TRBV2,ASSDGQGFNEQF
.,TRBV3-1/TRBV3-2,ASSHGAMNEQF
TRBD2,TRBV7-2,ASSAGTSGGATQY
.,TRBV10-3,AIRSDGGNTEAF
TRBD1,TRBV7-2,ASSLRQGASYEQY
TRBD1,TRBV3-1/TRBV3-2,ASSLRDSAGYGYT
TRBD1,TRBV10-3,AISLDRGGNTIY
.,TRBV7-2,ASSLRGNSPLH
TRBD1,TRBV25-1,ASSSTDRGSYEQY
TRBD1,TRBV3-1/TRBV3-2,ASEGQGAGGNTIY
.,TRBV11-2,ASSLGLGYSYNEQF
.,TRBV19,ARQETQY
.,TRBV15,ATRYLEDSNQPQH
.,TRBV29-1,SVELLRQLYSYEQY
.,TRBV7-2,ASSLFGTLNIQY
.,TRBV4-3,ASSQVIGGSNTGELF
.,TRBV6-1,ASSEVWVSGNTIY
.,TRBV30,AWTIRGGSEQY
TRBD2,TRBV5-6,ASSLALAGDLDEQF
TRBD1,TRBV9,ASSQGAVNTEAF
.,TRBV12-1,ASSFRTSGNYEQY
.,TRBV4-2,ASSQDGSENTEAF
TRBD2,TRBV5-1,ASSSNSGVVDTQY
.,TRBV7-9,VSSLYGDEQY
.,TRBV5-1,ASSSLVTDTQY
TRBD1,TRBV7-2,ATGQGASYEQY
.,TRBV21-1,ASSKRGAGGDTQY
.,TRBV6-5,ASMGYGKGYT
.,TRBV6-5,ASSQGLFYEQY
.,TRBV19,ASRDRVTEAF
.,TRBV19,ASSIGGSRVNTEAF
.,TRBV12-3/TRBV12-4,ASSLMGGELF
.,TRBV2,ASSDGYSYEQY
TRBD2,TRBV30,AWTRAASGGAGELF
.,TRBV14,ASSQGTGANVLT
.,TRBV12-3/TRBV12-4,ASSLGDTQY
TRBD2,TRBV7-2,ASSLVGTSGGKNIQY
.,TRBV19,ASSVGADTEAF
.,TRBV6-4,ASSVKPPRGQY
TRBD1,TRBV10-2,ASIRGDRSYEQY
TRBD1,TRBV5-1,ASRPDREGEKLF
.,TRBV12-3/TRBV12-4,ASGFSVNTEAF
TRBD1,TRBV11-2,ASRADRGRYEQY
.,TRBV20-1,SASSSGPNEKLF
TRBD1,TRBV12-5,ASGPRDSRTEAF